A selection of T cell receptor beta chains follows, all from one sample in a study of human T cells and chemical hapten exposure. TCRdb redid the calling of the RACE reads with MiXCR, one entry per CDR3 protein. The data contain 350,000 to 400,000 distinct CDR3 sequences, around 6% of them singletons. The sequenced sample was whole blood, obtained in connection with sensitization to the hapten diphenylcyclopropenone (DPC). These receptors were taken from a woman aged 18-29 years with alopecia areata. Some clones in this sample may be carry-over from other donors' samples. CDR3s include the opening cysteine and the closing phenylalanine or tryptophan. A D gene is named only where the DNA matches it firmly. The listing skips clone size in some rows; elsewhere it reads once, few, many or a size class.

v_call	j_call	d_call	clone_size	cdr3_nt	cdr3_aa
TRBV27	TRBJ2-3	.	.	TGTGCCAGCAGTTTGGGGTCTGGTACGCAGTATTTT	CASSLGSGTQYF
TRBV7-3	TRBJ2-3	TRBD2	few	TGTGCCAGCAGCCGGGCTAGCGGGGGAAGCACAGATACGCAGTATTTT	CASSRASGGSTDTQYF
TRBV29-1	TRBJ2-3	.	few	TGCAGCGCTCAGACAGATACGCAGTATTTT	CSAQTDTQYF
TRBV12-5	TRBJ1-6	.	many	TGTGCTAGTGGTTTGGGGCAGATTAATTCACCCCTCCACTTT	CASGLGQINSPLHF
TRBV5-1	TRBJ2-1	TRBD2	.	TGCGCCAGCAGGTTCGGGACTAACAATGAGCAGTTCTTC	CASRFGTNNEQFF
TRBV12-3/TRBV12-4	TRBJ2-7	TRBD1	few	TGTGCCAGCAGTGCCCAAGACAGGGTCGGAGGTTACGAGCAGTACTTC	CASSAQDRVGGYEQYF
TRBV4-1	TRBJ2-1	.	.	TGCGCCAGCAGCCGGCCGGGACACCGCTCCTACAATGAGCAGTTCTTC	CASSRPGHRSYNEQFF
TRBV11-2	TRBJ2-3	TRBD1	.	TGTGCCAGCAACCCACAGGGGGCGAGAGCAGATACGCAGTATTTT	CASNPQGARADTQYF
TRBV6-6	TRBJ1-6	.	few	TGTGCCAGCGCGAATTGGCCCGGACAGAATAATTCACCCCTCCACTTT	CASANWPGQNNSPLHF
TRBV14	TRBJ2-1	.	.	TGTGCCAGCAGCCAAGGGGTCTCGGGGGTCAACTACAATGAGCAGTTCTTC	CASSQGVSGVNYNEQFF
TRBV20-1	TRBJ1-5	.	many	TGCAGTGCAAACATGGGCAATCAGCCCCAGCATTTT	CSANMGNQPQHF
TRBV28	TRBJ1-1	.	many	TGTGCCAGCAGTCTACAAGCACCCCAGGGGGAAGCTTTCTTT	CASSLQAPQGEAFF
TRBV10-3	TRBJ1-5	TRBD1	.	TGTGCCATCAGTGAGTCGATTGGGACAGAAAATCAGCCCCAGCATTTT	CAISESIGTENQPQHF
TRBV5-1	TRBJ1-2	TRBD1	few	TGCGCCAGCAGCTCGGCATGGGACAGGGAAGACTATGGCTACACCTTC	CASSSAWDREDYGYTF
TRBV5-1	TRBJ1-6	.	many	TGCGCCAGCAGCTTGGAGGACCCAGGGCGTAATTCACCCCTCCACTTT	CASSLEDPGRNSPLHF
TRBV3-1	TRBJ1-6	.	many	TGTGCCAGCAGCCAAGAAGGCAGGAGCTCCTATAATTCACCCCTCCACTTT	CASSQEGRSSYNSPLHF
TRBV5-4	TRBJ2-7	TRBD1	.	TGTGCCAGCAGCAAAGGGACAGGGGGTTTCTACGAGCAGTACTTC	CASSKGTGGFYEQYF
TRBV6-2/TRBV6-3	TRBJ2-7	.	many	TGTGCCAGCAGTTACGATAAGGGTTCTCGAGCCCACTTC	CASSYDKGSRAHF
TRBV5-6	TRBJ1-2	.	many	TGTGCCAGCAGCTTGGCCGGGACAACAAACTATGGCTACACCTTC	CASSLAGTTNYGYTF
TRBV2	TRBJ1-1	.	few	TGTGCCAGCGGCGTCCTGTGGACTGAAGCTTTCTTT	CASGVLWTEAFF
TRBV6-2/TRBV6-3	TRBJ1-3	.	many	TGTGCCAGCAGTTCCCGGACACTCAGCTCTGGAAACACCATATATTTT	CASSSRTLSSGNTIYF
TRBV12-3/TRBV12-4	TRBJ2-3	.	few	TGTGCCAGCAGTTTGAACTCCATAATCCGGGACGGTCGCACAGATACGCAGTATTTT	CASSLNSIIRDGRTDTQYF
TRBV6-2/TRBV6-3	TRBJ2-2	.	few	TGTGCCAGCAGTTACGATAGGCCGAGGTTAAACACCGGGGAGCTGTTTTTT	CASSYDRPRLNTGELFF
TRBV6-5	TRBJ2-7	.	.	TGTGCCAGCAGTTACTGGACCTCCTACGAGCAGTACTTC	CASSYWTSYEQYF
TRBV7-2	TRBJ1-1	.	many	TGTGCCAGCAGCTTAGAGGGGATTGGCACTGAAGCTTTCTTT	CASSLEGIGTEAFF
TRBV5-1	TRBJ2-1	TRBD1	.	TGCGCCAGCAGCTTGACCCCGGGACAGGGGGGCAATGAGCAGTTCTTC	CASSLTPGQGGNEQFF
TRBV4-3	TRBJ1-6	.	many	TGCGCCAGCAGCCAAGGGGCAGTCGATTCACCCCTCCACTTT	CASSQGAVDSPLHF
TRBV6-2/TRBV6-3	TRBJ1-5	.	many	TGTGCCAGCAGTTCGACTCCCCGGGGTCAGCCCCAGCATTTT	CASSSTPRGQPQHF
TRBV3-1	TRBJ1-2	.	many	TGTGCCAGCAGCCAAGGGGAGGTCTATGGCTACACCTTC	CASSQGEVYGYTF
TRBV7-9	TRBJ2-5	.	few	TGTGCCAGCAGCTTAGGTTCCACAGTCCTCGTGACCCAGTACTTC	CASSLGSTVLVTQYF
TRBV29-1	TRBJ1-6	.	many	TGCAGCGTTGAAGTGGAACAGAATTCACCCCTCCACTTT	CSVEVEQNSPLHF
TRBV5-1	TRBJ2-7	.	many	TGCGCCAGCAGCCCGGAAGGGGCTGCTTTTACCGAGCAGTACTTC	CASSPEGAAFTEQYF
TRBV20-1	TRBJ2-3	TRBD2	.	TGCAGTGCATTTCCGGGACTAGCGGGGGGTTCTGGGAGAGATACGCAGTATTTT	CSAFPGLAGGSGRDTQYF
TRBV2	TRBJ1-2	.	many	TGTGCCAGCAGCAAAGGGACCAACAGATATCATGGCTACACCTTC	CASSKGTNRYHGYTF